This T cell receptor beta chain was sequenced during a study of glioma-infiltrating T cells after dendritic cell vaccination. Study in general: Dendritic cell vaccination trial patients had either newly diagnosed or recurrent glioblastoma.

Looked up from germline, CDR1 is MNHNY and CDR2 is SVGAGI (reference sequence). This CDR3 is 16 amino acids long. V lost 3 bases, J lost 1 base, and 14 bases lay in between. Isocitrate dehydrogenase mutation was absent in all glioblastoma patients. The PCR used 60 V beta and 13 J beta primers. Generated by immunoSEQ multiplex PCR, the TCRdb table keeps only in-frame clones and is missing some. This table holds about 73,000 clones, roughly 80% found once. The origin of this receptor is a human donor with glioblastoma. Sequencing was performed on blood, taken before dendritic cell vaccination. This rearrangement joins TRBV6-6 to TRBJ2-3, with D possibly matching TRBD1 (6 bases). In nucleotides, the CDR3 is TGTGCCAGCAGTTATGGACAGTTAGGGGGCACAGATACGCAGTATTTT. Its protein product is CASSYGQLGGTDTQYF.